This section outlines one T cell receptor (beta chain) sequence together with its context. This specimen belongs to a study of siplizumab effects on memory and regulatory T cells. The CDR3 contains 17 residues. Germline V CDR1 and CDR2: LNHDA, SQIVND (reference sequence). V lost 2 bases, J lost 5 bases, and 9 bases stayed unmatched. Here immunoSEQ multiplex PCR was the method, and the copy in TCRdb shows in-frame clones only, minus some. Of some 100,000 clones listed, 93% are singletons. The sample taken for sequencing was CD8+ T cells sorted from blood. This TCR was recovered from a human donor in good health. The chain combines TRBV19 with TRBJ2-1, with 10 nucleotides matching TRBD2. As DNA, the CDR3 is TGTGCCAGTAGTATAAGTGCTAGCGGGGGCCCTAACAATGAGCAGTTCTTC. Translated, it gives CASSISASGGPNNEQFF.